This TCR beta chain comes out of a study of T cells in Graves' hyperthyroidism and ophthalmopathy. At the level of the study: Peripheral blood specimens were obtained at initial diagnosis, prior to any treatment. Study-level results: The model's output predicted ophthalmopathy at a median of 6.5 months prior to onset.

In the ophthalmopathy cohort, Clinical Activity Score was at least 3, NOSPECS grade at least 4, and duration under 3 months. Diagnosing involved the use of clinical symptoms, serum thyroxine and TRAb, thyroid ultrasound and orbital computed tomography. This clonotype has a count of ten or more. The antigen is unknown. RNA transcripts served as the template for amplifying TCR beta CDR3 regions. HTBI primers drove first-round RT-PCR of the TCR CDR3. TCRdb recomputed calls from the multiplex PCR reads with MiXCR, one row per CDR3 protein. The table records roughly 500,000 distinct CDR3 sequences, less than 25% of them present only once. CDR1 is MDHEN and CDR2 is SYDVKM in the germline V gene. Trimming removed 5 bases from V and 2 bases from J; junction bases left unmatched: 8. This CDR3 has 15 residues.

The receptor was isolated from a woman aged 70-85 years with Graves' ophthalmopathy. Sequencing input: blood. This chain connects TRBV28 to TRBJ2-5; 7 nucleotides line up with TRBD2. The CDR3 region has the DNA TGTGCCAGCAGTGATAGCGGGCAGGCACAAGAGACCCAGTACTTC. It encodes CASSDSGQAQETQYF. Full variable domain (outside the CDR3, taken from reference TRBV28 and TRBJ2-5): DVKVTQSSRYLVKRTGEKVFLECVQDMDHENMFWYRQDPGLGLRLIYFSYDVKMKEKGDIPEGYSVSREKKERFSLILESASTNQTSMYLCASSDSGQAQETQYFGPGTRLLVL.